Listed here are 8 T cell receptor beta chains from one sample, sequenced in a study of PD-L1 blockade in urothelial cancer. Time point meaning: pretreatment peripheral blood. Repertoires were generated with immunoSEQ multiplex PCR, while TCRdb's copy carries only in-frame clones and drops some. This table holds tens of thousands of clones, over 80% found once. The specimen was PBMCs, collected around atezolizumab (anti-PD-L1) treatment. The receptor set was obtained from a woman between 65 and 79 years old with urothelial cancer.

The CDR3: CASTGGAQIFSNYGYTF. The CDR3 DNA sequence: TGTGCCAGTACCGGGGGGGCGCAAATCTTCAGTAACTATGGCTACACCTTC. The rearrangement links TRBV19 to TRBJ1-2; D may be TRBD1 (6 bases). Germline CDR1 and CDR2: LNHDA and SQIVND (reference sequence). Trimming stripped 7 bases from V and 1 base from J, with 22 bases between. This CDR3 is 17 amino acids long.

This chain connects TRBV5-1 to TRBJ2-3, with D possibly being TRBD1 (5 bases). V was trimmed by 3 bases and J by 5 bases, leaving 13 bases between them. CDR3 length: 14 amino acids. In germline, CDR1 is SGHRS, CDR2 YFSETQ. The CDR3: CASSSVTARDTQYF. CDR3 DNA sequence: TGCGCCAGCAGCTCGGTGACAGCCCGAGATACGCAGTATTTT.

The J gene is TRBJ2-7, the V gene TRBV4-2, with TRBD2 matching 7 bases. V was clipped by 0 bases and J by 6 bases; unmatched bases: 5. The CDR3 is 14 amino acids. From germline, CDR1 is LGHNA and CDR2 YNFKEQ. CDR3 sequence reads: CASSQDWAGVEQYF. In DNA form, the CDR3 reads TGTGCCAGCAGCCAAGATTGGGCGGGGGTCGAGCAGTACTTC.

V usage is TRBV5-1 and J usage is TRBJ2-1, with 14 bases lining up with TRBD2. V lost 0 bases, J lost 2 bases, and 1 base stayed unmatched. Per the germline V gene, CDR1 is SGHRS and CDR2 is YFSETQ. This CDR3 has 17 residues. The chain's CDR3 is CASSLAGLAGAYNEQFF. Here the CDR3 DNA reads TGCGCCAGCAGCTTGGCGGGACTAGCGGGAGCCTACAATGAGCAGTTCTTC.

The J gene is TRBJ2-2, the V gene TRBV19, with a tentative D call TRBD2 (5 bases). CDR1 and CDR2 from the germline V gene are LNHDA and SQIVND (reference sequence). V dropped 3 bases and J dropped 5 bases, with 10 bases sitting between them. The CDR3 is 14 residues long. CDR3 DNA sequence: TGTGCCAGTAGTATTCGCCGAGGGACCGGGGAGCTGTTTTTT. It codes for CASSIRRGTGELFF.

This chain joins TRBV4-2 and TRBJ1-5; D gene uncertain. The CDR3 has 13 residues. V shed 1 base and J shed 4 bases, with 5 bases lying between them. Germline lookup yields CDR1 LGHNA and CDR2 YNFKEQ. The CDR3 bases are TGTGCCAGCAGCCAAGCACAGAATCAGCCCCAGCATTTT. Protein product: CASSQAQNQPQHF.

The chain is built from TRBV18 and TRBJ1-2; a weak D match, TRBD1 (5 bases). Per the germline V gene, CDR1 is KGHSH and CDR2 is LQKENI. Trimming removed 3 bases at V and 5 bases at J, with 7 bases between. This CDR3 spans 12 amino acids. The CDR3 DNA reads TGTGCCAGCTCACCGGGGGGTTATGGCTACACCTTC. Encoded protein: CASSPGGYGYTF. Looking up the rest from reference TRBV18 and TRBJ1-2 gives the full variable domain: NAGVMQNPRHLVRRRGQEARLRCSPMKGHSHVYWYRQLPEEGLKFMVYLQKENIIDESGMPKERFSAEFPKEGPSILRIQQVVRGDSAAYFCASSPGGYGYTFGSGTRLTVV.

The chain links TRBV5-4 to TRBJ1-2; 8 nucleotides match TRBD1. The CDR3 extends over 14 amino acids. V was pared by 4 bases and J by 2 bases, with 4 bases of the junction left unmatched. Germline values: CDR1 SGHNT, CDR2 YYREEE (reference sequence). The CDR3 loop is CASSTRQGNYGYTF. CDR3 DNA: TGTGCCAGCAGCACGAGACAGGGGAACTATGGCTACACCTTC.